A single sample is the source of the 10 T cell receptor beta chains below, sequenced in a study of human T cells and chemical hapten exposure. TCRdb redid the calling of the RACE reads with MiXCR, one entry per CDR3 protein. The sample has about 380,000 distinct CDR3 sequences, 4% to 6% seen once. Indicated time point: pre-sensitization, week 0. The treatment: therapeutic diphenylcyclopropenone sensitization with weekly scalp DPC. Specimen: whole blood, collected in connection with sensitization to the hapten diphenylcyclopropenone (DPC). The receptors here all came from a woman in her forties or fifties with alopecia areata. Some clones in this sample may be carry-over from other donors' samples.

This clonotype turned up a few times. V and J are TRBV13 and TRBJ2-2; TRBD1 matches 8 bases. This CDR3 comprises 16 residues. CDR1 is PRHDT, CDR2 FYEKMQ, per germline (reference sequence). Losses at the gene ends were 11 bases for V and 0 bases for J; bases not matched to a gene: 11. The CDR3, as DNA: TGTGCCGCTGGGGACAGGCTTCAAGCGAACACCGGGGAGCTGTTTTTT. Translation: CAAGDRLQANTGELFF.

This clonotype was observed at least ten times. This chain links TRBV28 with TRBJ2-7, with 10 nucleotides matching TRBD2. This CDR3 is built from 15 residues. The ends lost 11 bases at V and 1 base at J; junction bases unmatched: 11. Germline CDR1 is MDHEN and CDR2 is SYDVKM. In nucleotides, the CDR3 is TGTGCCTGTGAAGGACTAGCGGCAGGATCCTACGAGCAGTACTTC. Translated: CACEGLAAGSYEQYF. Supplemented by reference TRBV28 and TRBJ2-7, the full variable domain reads DVKVTQSSRYLVKRTGEKVFLECVQDMDHENMFWYRQDPGLGLRLIYFSYDVKMKEKGDIPEGYSVSREKKERFSLILESASTNQTSMYLCACEGLAAGSYEQYFGPGTRLTVT.

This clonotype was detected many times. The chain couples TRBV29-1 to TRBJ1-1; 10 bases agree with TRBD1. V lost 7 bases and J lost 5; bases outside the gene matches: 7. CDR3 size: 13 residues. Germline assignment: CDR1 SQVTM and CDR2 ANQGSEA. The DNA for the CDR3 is TGCAGCGGCGGACAGGGGGAAGGGACTGAAGCTTTCTTT. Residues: CSGGQGEGTEAFF.

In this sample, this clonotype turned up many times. CDR3 in amino acids: CSARELTSGRAGDTQYF. In nucleotides, the CDR3 is TGCAGTGCTAGAGAGCTTACTAGCGGGAGGGCCGGAGATACGCAGTATTTT. The rearrangement joins TRBV20-1 to TRBJ2-3, with TRBD2 matching 13 bases. Germline V CDR1 and CDR2: DFQATT, SNEGSKA (reference sequence). There are 17 residues in the CDR3. V dropped 0 bases and J dropped 5; count of bases not matched to a gene: 8.

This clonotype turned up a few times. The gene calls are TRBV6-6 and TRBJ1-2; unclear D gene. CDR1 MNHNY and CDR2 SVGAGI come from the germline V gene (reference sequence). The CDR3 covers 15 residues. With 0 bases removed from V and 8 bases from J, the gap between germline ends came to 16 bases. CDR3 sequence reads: CASSYSNPRGEGYTF. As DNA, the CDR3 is TGTGCCAGCAGTTACTCGAATCCTCGTGGGGAGGGCTACACCTTC.

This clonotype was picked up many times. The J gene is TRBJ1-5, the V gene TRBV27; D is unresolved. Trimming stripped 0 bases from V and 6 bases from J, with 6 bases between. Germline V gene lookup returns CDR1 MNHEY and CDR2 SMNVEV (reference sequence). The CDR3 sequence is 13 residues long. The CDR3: CASSLSMSQPQHF. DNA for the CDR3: TGTGCCAGCAGTTTATCGATGAGTCAGCCCCAGCATTTT.

The CDR3 spells CATGGGQGNSPLHF. The CDR3 bases are TGTGCCACGGGGGGGGGACAGGGGAATTCACCCCTCCACTTT. This chain uses TRBV12-3 or TRBV12-4 with TRBJ1-6; 10 bases match TRBD1. This CDR3 is 14 amino acids long. The V and J ends lost 10 bases and 7 bases, in that order; junction bases with no gene match: 7.

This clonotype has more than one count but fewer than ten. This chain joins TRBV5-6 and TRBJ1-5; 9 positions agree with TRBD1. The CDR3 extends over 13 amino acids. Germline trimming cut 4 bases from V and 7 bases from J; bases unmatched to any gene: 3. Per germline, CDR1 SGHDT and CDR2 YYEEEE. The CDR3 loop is CASSGDREQPQHF. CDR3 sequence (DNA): TGTGCCAGCAGCGGGGACAGGGAACAGCCCCAGCATTTT.

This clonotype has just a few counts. Written as DNA, the CDR3 is TGTGCCAGCAGCGTGGGACCCGGGGGAGCACCCCTCCACTTT. It encodes CASSVGPGGAPLHF. The V call is TRBV7-9, the J call TRBJ1-6, with a tentative D call TRBD1 (5 bases). Between the trimmed V and J ends, which lost 5 bases and 11 bases, there was a span of 16 bases. Germline CDR1 and CDR2: SEHNR and FQNEAQ (reference sequence). This CDR3 is built from 14 residues.

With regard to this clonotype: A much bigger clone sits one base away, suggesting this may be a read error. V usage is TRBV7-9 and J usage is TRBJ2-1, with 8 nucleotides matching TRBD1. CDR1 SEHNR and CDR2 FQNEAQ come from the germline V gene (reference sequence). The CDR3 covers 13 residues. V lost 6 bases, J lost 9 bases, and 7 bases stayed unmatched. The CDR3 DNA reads TGTGCCAGCAGGCAGGGACAGGACATTGAGCAGTTCTTC. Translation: CASRQGQDIEQFF.